This T cell receptor beta chain emerged from a study of blood T cell repertoires in COVID-19. As for the study in general: Sources were T cells, B-cell-depleted T cells, or PBMCs; the material itself was cDNA or gDNA.

In the original analysis: Estimation of nucleated cell counts relied on the amplification of reference gene primers. Sequencing was performed with immunoSEQ multiplex PCR; in TCRdb, only in-frame clones are kept and a portion is missing. The V and J calls and the clone size are those of that table, but D and trimming were determined from the DNA. The sample has 350,000 to 550,000 clones; approximately 90% are singletons. Germline CDR1 is SGHVS and CDR2 is FQNEAQ. J was trimmed by 4 bases and V by 5 bases; bases with no gene match: 7. The CDR3 runs 14 residues. The sample comprised peripheral blood. V and J are TRBV7-8 and TRBJ1-1; 7 bases match TRBD1. This receptor was obtained from a woman in her twenties or thirties with acute or convalescent COVID-19. CDR3 nucleotide sequence: TGTGCCAGCAGCCCGCGACAGGGCCCCACTGAAGCTTTCTTT. Its protein product is CASSPRQGPTEAFF.